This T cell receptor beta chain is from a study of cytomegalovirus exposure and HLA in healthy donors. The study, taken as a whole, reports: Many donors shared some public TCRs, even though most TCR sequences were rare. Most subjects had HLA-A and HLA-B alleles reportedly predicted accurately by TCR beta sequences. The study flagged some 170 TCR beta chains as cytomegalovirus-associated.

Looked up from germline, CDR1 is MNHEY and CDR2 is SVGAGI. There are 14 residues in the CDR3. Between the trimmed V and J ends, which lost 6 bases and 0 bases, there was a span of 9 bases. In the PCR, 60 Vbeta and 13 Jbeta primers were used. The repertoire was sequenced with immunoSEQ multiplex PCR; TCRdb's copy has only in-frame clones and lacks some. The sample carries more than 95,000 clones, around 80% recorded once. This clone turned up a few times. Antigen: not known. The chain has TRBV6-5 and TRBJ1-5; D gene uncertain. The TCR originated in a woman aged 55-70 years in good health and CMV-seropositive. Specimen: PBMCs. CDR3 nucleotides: TGTGCCAGCAGCGAACAGCCTAGCAATCAGCCCCAGCATTTT. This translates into CASSEQPSNQPQHF.